The rows below give T cell receptor beta chains drawn from one sample of a study of blood T cell repertoires in COVID-19. Some clones are missing from TCRdb's copy, which holds only in-frame ones; the method was immunoSEQ multiplex PCR. The sample includes roughly 100,000 clones, 70% to 90% of them seen just once. Sequenced material: peripheral blood. These receptor sequences come from a man aged 60 to 69 with acute or convalescent COVID-19. The conserved cysteine and the conserved F or W are not part of the CDR3 here. A D gene is named only where the DNA matches it firmly.

D gene,V gene,CDR3 protein
TRBD2,TRBV28,ASSLSGRAYEQY
.,TRBV11-3,ASSLEMNYGYT
TRBD1,TRBV19,ASSPGQGARQPQH
TRBD2,TRBV29-1,SVVRTSGGETQY
TRBD1,TRBV27,ASSQTTGTGIRETQY
.,TRBV19,ASSIVGTSYNQPQH
.,TRBV11-2,ASSLAGYSNQPQH
.,TRBV24-1,ATSDPRTDSTNEKLF
.,TRBV14,ASSLGRGKAF
TRBD2,TRBV5-5,ASSPGGRGVSYNEQF
TRBD1,TRBV5-1,ASSLGTGGFGYT
TRBD2,TRBV13,ASSPTPGLAVSTDTQY
TRBD1,TRBV19,ASRQGENTGELF
TRBD2,TRBV5-4,ASSSKREDNTGELF
.,TRBV7-2,ASSFGLTGELF
.,TRBV6-2/TRBV6-3,ASSRKGHYGYT
.,TRBV2,ASRVEGQFSNEQF
.,TRBV5-5,ASSRLGGEQY
.,TRBV18,ASSPQWNTEAF
TRBD1,TRBV19,ASMPTGGLIDYGYT
.,TRBV18,ASSPTGMAFDSGANVLT
TRBD1,TRBV19,ASSTDRAYGYT
.,TRBV24-1,ATSDSSRGYGYT
TRBD1,TRBV7-9,ASSFGTDSGYT
TRBD1,TRBV19,ASSLRTRGDTQY
.,TRBV24-1,ATSDLPGTSHRRAFGYT
.,TRBV2,ASKSRTDNTEAF
TRBD1,TRBV5-6,ASSTDRGLTDTQY
TRBD1,TRBV6-5,ASRRDREPEQY
.,TRBV27,ASSVRVGDTQY
TRBD2,TRBV9,ASSVGVGGTTSTVVQY
.,TRBV12-3/TRBV12-4,ASSFPQEKLF
.,TRBV24-1,ATSDSLNQPQH
TRBD2,TRBV7-2,ASSLGREYTGELF
TRBD1,TRBV5-5,ASSFLGQGGYEQY
TRBD1,TRBV6-1,ASSESGTGGINEQF
.,TRBV9,ASRVPGPNTEAF
.,TRBV6-2/TRBV6-3,ASSYPRGGVSNQPQH
TRBD1,TRBV18,ASSPPFSGTGPYEQY
TRBD1,TRBV6-1,ASSARLIGQVDEKLF
TRBD1,TRBV6-5,ASGLTGNYEQY
.,TRBV11-2,ASSSPETQY
.,TRBV29-1,SAPGHLYQETQY
.,TRBV5-4,ASSLDSNSYNEQF
TRBD1,TRBV30,AWSVQGPNTIY
.,TRBV27,ASSLVPDIQETQY
.,TRBV10-3,AIRGGYNSPLH
.,TRBV9,ASSFGAGFPGELF
.,TRBV6-5,ASSYSHREYEKLF
TRBD1,TRBV27,ASNKGGTGAPYGYT
.,TRBV7-8,ASSPQREQF
TRBD1,TRBV6-5,ASSYGQGRQPQH
TRBD1,TRBV25-1,ASRQGVGEQY
.,TRBV11-3,ASSLATGPAGELF
TRBD2,TRBV5-4,ASSWGTSGTDTQY